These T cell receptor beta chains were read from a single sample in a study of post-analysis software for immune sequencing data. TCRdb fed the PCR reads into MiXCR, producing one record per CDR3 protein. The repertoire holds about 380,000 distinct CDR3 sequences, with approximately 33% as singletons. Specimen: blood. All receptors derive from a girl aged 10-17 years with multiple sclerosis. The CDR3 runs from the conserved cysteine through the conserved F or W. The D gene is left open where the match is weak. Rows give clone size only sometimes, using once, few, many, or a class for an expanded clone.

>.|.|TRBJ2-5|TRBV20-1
TGCAGTGCTAGCCGGGAGGGGGCCCTCACCTTCCAAGAGACCCAGTACTTC
CSASREGALTFQETQYF
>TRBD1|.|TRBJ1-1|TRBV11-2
TGTGCCAGCAACCTTAGGGGACAGTCACTGAACACTGAAGCTTTCTTT
CASNLRGQSLNTEAFF
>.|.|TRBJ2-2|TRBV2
TGTGCCAGCAGTGAGCGGACCGCTAGGACCGGGGAGCTGTTTTTT
CASSERTARTGELFF
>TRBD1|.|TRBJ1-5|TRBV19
TGTGCCAGTAGTAGGGACAGGTTTAATCAGCCCCAGCATTTT
CASSRDRFNQPQHF
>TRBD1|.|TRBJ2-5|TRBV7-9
TGTGCCAGCAGCTCCCGGACAGGGGGATTCCAAGAGACCCAGTACTTC
CASSSRTGGFQETQYF
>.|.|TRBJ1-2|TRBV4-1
TGCGCCAGCAGCCAAGAGATAAAACCTAACTATGGCTACACCTTC
CASSQEIKPNYGYTF
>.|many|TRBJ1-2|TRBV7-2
TGTGCCAGCAGCAGCCCAGTGACGGGGGGCTACACCTTC
CASSSPVTGGYTF
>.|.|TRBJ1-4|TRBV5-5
TGTGCCAGCAGCTTGGTCGGACAAACTAGTGAAAAACTGTTTTTT
CASSLVGQTSEKLFF
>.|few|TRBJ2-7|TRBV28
TGTGCCAGCAAAACCGAACAGGGCTGGGGGTACGAGCAGTACTTC
CASKTEQGWGYEQYF
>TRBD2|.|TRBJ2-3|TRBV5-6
TGTGCCAGCAGCAGGACTAGTTTGAATACGCAGTATTTT
CASSRTSLNTQYF
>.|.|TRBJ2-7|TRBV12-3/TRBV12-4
TGTGCCAGCAGTTTAGGGGCAGAAAGGTACGAGCAGTACTTC
CASSLGAERYEQYF
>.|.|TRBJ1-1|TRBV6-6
TGTGCCAGCAGTCCGCCTACAGGGCTCACTGAAGCTTTCTTT
CASSPPTGLTEAFF
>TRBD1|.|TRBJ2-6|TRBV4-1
TGCGCCAGCAGCCTTTCGGGGACAGTCTCTGGGGCCAACGTCCTGACTTTC
CASSLSGTVSGANVLTF
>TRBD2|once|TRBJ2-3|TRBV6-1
TGTGCCAGCAGTGGTGGGAGGGTCGGCACAGATACGCAGTATTTT
CASSGGRVGTDTQYF
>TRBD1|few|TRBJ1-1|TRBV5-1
TGCGCCAGCAGCTGGAAACAGGGGGCTGGGACTGAAGCTTTCTTT
CASSWKQGAGTEAFF
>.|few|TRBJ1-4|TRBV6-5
TGTGCCAGCAGAGCCTCGACTACTAATGAAAAACTGTTTTTT
CASRASTTNEKLFF
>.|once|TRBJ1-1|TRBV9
TGTGCCAGCAGCTTCCATGAGGGGCAGAACACTGAAGCTTTCTTT
CASSFHEGQNTEAFF
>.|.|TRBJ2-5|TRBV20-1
TGCAGTGCTATTGGACAGAGGGGAGAGACCCAGTACTTC
CSAIGQRGETQYF
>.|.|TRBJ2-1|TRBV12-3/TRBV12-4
TGTGCCAGCAGTTTAGGTCCCGGGATGAATGAGCAGTTCTTC
CASSLGPGMNEQFF
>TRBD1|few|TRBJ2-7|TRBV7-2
TGTGCCAGCAGCTCAGCCGGGACAGGGGTGGCCTACGAGCAGTACTTC
CASSSAGTGVAYEQYF
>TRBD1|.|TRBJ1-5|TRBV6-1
TGTGCCAGCATCACCGACAGGGGGAATCAGCCCCAGCATTTT
CASITDRGNQPQHF
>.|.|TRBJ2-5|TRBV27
TGTGCCAGCAGTTTCGGGAGCGGGACCCAGTACTTC
CASSFGSGTQYF
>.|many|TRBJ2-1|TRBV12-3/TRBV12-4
TGTGCCAGCTTTACCGGGGGAACCAATGAGCAGTTCTTC
CASFTGGTNEQFF
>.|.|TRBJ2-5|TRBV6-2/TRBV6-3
TGTGCCAGCAGTCGCTCGGGGAGTTACGAAGAGACCCAGTACTTC
CASSRSGSYEETQYF
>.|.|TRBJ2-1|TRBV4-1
TGCGCCAGCAGCCAAGACCCCAGGGATGAGCAGTTCTTC
CASSQDPRDEQFF
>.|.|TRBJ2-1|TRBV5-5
TGTGCCAGCAGCCACACCCCCGGTTACAATGAGCAGTTCTTC
CASSHTPGYNEQFF
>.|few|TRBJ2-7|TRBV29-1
TGCAGCGTTCTACCAGGGGGAGGCTACGAGCAGTACTTC
CSVLPGGGYEQYF
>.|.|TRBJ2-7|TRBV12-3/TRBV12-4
TGTGCCAGCAGTCCGGGGACAACGAAGCAGTACTTC
CASSPGTTKQYF
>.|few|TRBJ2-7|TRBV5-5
TGTGCCAGCAGCTCTTTGGGGTCGACCTACGAGCAGTACTTC
CASSSLGSTYEQYF
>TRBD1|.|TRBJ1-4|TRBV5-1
TGCGCCAGCAGCCCGGGACAGCCTAATGAAAAACTGTTTTTT
CASSPGQPNEKLFF
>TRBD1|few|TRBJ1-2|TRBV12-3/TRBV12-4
TGTGCCAGCTGGGGGACAGCCAGCGAGGGCTATGGCTACACCTTC
CASWGTASEGYGYTF
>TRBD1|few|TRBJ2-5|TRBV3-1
TGTGCCAGCAGCCAAGACAATGGGATCCTAACCGGGACAGGGATTTCGGAGACCCAGTACTTC
CASSQDNGILTGTGISETQYF
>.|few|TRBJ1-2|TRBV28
TGTGCCAGTTCCGGGACCCCATATGGCTACACCTTC
CASSGTPYGYTF
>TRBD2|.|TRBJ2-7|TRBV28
TGTGCCAGCAGTCCCCCAACTAGCGGATTCTCCTGCGAGCAGTACTTC
CASSPPTSGFSCEQYF
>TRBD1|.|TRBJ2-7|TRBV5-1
TGCGCCAGCAGCTTGGGTACCCGGGACAGGGCGAAGCAGTACTTC
CASSLGTRDRAKQYF
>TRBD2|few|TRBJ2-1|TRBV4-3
TGCGCCAGCAGCCCTACTAGCGGATCCTACAATGAGCAGTTCTTC
CASSPTSGSYNEQFF
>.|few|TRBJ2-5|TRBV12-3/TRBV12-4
TGTGCCAGCACCTCACCCTGGGCGGGGGCTCGGTTAGAGACCCAGTACTTC
CASTSPWAGARLETQYF
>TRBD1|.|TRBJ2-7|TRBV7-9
TGTGCCAGCAGCCCCGGGACAGGGAGGACCTACGAGCAGTACTTC
CASSPGTGRTYEQYF
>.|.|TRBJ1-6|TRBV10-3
TGTGCCATCAGTGAGGGGAGGAATAATTCACCCCTCCACTTT
CAISEGRNNSPLHF
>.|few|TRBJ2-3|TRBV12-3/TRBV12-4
TGTGCCAGCAGTGATGGTCCTCTCACAGATACGCAGTATTTT
CASSDGPLTDTQYF
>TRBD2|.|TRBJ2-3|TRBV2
TGTGCCAGCAACCGACTAGCGGGGGAGGTGGATACGCAGTATTTT
CASNRLAGEVDTQYF
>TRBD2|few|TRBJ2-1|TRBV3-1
TGTGCCAGCAGCCACGGACTAGCCTACAATGAGCAGTTCTTC
CASSHGLAYNEQFF
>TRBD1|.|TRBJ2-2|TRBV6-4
TGTGCCAGCAGTGAGACAGGGGACACCGGGGAGCTGTTTTTT
CASSETGDTGELFF
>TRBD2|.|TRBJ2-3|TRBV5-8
TGTGCCAGCAGCTTAATTGGCCGCGGGAGTGATACGCAGTATTTT
CASSLIGRGSDTQYF
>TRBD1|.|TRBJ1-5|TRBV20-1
TGCAGTGCTAAGTTTGGGACAGGGGTTCAGCCCCAGCATTTT
CSAKFGTGVQPQHF
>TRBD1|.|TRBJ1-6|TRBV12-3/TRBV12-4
TGTGCCAGTGGGGGACAGCGCTCCTATAATTCACCCCTCCACTTT
CASGGQRSYNSPLHF
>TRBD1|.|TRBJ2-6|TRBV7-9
TGTGCCAGCAGCTTGTTGGGACAGGGGGCGCCTGGGGCCAACGTCCTGACTTTC
CASSLLGQGAPGANVLTF
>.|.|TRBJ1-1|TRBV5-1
TGCGCCAGCAGCTTGGGGGCAGCCAGCATGAACACTGAAGCTTTCTTT
CASSLGAASMNTEAFF
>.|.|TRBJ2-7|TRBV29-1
TGCAGCGTTCCACAGGCGACCGGGACTCCCCCCTACGAGCAGTACTTC
CSVPQATGTPPYEQYF
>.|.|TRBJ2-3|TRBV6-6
TGTGCCAGCAGCCCCGGTTCGGATACGCAGTATTTT
CASSPGSDTQYF
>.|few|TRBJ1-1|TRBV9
TGTGCCAGCAGCGAGCAGGCCCTGAACACTGAAGCTTTCTTT
CASSEQALNTEAFF
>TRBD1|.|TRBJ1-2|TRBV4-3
TGCGCCAGCAGCCAAGAACTATCGGGACAGGGCTATGGCTACACCTTC
CASSQELSGQGYGYTF
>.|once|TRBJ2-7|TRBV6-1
TGTGCCAGCAGTCCCAGGACTATTTACTACGAGCAGTACTTC
CASSPRTIYYEQYF
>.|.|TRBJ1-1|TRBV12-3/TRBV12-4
TGTGCCAGCAGGAAGCGGCAGGGCCCCACTGAAGCTTTCTTT
CASRKRQGPTEAFF
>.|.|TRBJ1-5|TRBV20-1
TGCAGTGCTAGAGCCGGGGAGGGAAGCAATCAGCCCCAGCATTTT
CSARAGEGSNQPQHF
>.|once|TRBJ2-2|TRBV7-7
TGTGCTAGCAGCGCGGCGGACAGTTCTCATGCGAACACCGGGGAGCTGTTTTTT
CASSAADSSHANTGELFF
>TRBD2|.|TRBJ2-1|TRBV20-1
TGCAGTGCTAGAGCCGTGGGAGTCTCCGGGACTAGCGGGGTAAGCTCCTACGAGCAGTTCTTC
CSARAVGVSGTSGVSSYEQFF
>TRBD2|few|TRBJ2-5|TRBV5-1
TGCGCCAGCAGCTCCGGACTAGCGGGGACCCAAGAGACCCAGTACTTC
CASSSGLAGTQETQYF
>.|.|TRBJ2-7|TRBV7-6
TGTGCCAGCAGTCCAGGGTTCGAGCAGTACTTC
CASSPGFEQYF
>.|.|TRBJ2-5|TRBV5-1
TGCGCCAGCAGCTGGGGACTGTACCAAGAGACCCAGTACTTC
CASSWGLYQETQYF